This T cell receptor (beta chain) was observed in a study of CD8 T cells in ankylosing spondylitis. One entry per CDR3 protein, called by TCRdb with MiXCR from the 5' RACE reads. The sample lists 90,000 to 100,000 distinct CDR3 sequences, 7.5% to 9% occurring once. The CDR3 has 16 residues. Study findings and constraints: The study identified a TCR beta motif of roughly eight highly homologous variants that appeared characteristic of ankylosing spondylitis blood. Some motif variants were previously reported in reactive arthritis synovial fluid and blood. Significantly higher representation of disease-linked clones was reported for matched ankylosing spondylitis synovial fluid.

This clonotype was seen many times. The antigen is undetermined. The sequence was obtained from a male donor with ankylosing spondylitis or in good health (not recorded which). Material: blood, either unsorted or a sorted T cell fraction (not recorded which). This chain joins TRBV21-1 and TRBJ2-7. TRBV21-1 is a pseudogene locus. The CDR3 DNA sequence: TGTGCCAGCAGCAAAGCGCTCGGTCTAGGCAGCTACGAGCAGTACTTC. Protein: CASSKALGLGSYEQYF.